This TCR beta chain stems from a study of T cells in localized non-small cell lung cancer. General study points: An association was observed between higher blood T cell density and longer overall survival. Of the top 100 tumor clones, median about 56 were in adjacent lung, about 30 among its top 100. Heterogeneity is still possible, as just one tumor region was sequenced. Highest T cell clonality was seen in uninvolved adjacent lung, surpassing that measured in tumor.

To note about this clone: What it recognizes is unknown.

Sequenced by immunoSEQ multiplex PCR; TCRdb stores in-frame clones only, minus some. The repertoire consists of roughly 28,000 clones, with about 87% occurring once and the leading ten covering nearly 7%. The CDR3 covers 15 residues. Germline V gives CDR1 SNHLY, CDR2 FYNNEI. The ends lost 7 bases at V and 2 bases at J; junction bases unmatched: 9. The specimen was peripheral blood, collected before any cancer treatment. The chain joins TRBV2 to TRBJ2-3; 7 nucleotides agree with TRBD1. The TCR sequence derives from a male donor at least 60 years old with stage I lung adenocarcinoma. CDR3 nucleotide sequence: TGTGCCAGCAATCGGGACAGCCTTCCCACAGATACGCAGTATTTT. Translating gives CASNRDSLPTDTQYF.